In its sample, the clone carrying this TCR beta chain was seen a few times. As yet, its antigen is unknown. Generation of TCR cDNA used 5'RACE template switching (which added a universal primer site and UMIs). TCRdb called the 5' RACE reads again in MiXCR, with one record for every CDR3 protein. Seen here are 350,000 to 550,000 distinct CDR3 sequences, around 20% observed once, and the top ten hold roughly a sixth. These data come from a study of T cells after yellow fever vaccination. Notes on the study in general: Once the booster was given, most primary-vaccination clones reappeared, at around 95% for CD4 and around 90% for CD8. Just a small share of clonotypes turned up in the CD4 compartment as well as the CD8 compartment.

Germline V gene sequence: CDR1 SGHRS, CDR2 YFSETQ. V was shortened by 3 bases and J by 1 base, with 7 bases between the two germline ends. The CDR3 loop spans 13 amino acids. The sample was PBMCs, taken before the yellow fever booster vaccination. The TCR comes from a man younger than 35 who received the YFV17D yellow fever vaccine. V usage is TRBV5-1 and J usage is TRBJ2-5, with D unresolved. CDR3 DNA sequence: TGCGCCAGCAGCTGGAGATTCCAAGAGACCCAGTACTTC. Encoded protein: CASSWRFQETQYF.